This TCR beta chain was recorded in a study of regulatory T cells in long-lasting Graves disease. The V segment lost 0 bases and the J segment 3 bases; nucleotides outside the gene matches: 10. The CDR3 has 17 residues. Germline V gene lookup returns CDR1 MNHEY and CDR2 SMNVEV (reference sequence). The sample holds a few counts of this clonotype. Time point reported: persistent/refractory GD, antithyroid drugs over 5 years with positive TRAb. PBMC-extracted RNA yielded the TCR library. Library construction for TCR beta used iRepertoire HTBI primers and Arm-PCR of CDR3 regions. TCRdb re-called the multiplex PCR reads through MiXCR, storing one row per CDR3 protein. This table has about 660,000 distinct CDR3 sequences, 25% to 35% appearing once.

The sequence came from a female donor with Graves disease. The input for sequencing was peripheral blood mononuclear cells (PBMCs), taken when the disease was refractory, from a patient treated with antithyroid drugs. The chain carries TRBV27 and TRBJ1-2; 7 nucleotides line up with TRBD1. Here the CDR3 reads CASSLSSGTVLYYGYTF. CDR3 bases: TGTGCCAGCAGTTTATCTTCCGGGACAGTGCTTTACTATGGCTACACCTTC.